This TCR beta chain was obtained from a study of T cell responses to AZD1222 COVID-19 vaccine. Study background: Investigators merged groups given second doses at roughly 4 or roughly 12 weeks. Findings and caveats of the study: Baseline serology detected seropositivity in only five or six AZD1222 recipients. The study found vaccine-associated CD4 TCRs spanning spike, dominant at 160-218 and 743-854. Mostly white British, mostly female donors; authors suggested clonal diversity may be underestimated.

Comments on this clone: Its antigen is not known.

Repertoires were generated with immunoSEQ multiplex PCR, while TCRdb's copy carries only in-frame clones and drops some. The sample records 70,000 to 90,000 clones, around 73% being singletons. The sequences come from peripheral blood, collected on day 0 of AZD1222 vaccination. This clonotype was obtained from an adult in good health.

The CDR3 is CASSAYTGTSTNEQFF. DNA for the CDR3: TGTGCCAGCAGCGCATACACCGGGACTAGTACAAATGAGCAGTTCTTC. This chain uses TRBV7-6 with TRBJ2-1; TRBD2 matches 8 bases. The CDR3 covers 16 residues. Per germline, CDR1 SGHVS and CDR2 FNYEAQ. Trimming at V came to 5 bases and at J to 7 bases, leaving 13 bases not matched to a gene.